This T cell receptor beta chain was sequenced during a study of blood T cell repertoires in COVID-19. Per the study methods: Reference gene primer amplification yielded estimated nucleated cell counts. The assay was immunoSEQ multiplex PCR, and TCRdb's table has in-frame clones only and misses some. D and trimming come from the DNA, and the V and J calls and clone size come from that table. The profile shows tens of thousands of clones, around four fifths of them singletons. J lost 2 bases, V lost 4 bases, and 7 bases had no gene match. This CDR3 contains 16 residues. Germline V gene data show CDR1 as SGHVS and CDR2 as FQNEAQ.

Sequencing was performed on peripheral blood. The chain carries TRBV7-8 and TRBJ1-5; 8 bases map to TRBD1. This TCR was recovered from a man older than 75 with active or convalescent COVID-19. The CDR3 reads CASSSAPGGRNQPQHF. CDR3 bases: TGTGCCAGCAGCTCCGCCCCAGGGGGCCGCAATCAGCCCCAGCATTTT.